Listed below are T cell receptor beta chains from one sample, sequenced in a study of response to subunit inactivated influenza vaccine. From the RT-PCR reads, TCRdb called clonotypes with MiXCR, one entry per CDR3 protein. The sample shows about 240,000 distinct CDR3 sequences, over 9% of them seen only once. The source material was non-naive T cells sorted from PBMCs, sampled roughly 2 weeks before vaccination. The receptors shown here come from a man between 50 and 59 years old who received an inactivated influenza vaccine. CDR3s include the opening cysteine and the closing phenylalanine or tryptophan. A D gene is named only where the DNA matches it firmly. Some rows have no size entry. The others give once, few or many, or a class for an expanded clone.

-	-	TRBV30	TRBJ1-4	CAWSHTGHNEKLFF	TGTGCCTGGAGTCATACAGGGCATAATGAAAAACTGTTTTTT
many	TRBD1	TRBV6-5	TRBJ1-1	CASSYTATGVTEAFF	TGTGCCAGCAGTTACACAGCTACAGGGGTCACTGAAGCTTTCTTT
-	-	TRBV5-6	TRBJ2-7	CASSLLGGPYEQYF	TGTGCCAGCAGCTTGCTTGGGGGGCCCTACGAGCAGTACTTC
-	-	TRBV5-5	TRBJ1-2	CASSLVQDWVYGYTF	TGTGCCAGCAGCTTGGTCCAGGATTGGGTCTATGGCTACACCTTC
few	-	TRBV6-1	TRBJ1-1	CASSTWGLNTEAFF	TGTGCCAGCAGCACTTGGGGGTTGAACACTGAAGCTTTCTTT
-	-	TRBV2	TRBJ1-4	CASSGDEKLFF	TGTGCCAGCTCAGGGGATGAAAAACTGTTTTTT
few	-	TRBV3-1	TRBJ2-3	CASSGWNGTHSTDTQYF	TGTGCCAGCAGCGGGTGGAATGGGACCCATAGCACAGATACGCAGTATTTT
many	TRBD2	TRBV10-3	TRBJ2-1	CAISESRREEFNEQFF	TGTGCCATCAGTGAGTCGAGGCGGGAGGAATTCAATGAGCAGTTCTTC
-	TRBD2	TRBV29-1	TRBJ2-1	CSADSGSNAYNEQFF	TGCAGCGCCGATAGCGGGAGTAACGCCTACAATGAGCAGTTCTTC
-	TRBD2	TRBV24-1	TRBJ2-1	CATSDPGTSGSTLGNEQFF	TGTGCCACCAGTGATCCCGGGACTAGCGGGAGTACCCTAGGAAATGAGCAGTTCTTC
-	-	TRBV21-1	TRBJ1-4	CASSNRTTNEKLFF	TGTGCCAGCAGTAACAGGACAACTAATGAAAAACTGTTTTTT
few	-	TRBV5-1	TRBJ1-4	CASSFRGSSSTNEKLFF	TGCGCCAGCAGCTTTCGGGGCAGTTCTTCAACTAATGAAAAACTGTTTTTT
many	-	TRBV6-2/TRBV6-3	TRBJ1-3	CASSLQGRSGNTIYF	TGTGCCAGCAGTCTCCAGGGACGCTCTGGAAACACCATATATTTT
-	TRBD2	TRBV7-7	TRBJ2-1	CASSVGLAINNEQFF	TGTGCCAGCAGCGTGGGACTAGCGATAAACAATGAGCAGTTCTTC
few	TRBD1	TRBV15	TRBJ1-1	CATSRLPGQGVNTEAFF	TGTGCCACCAGCAGACTCCCGGGACAGGGGGTGAACACTGAAGCTTTCTTT
few	-	TRBV20-1	TRBJ2-6	CSAREGSSGANVLTF	TGCAGTGCTAGAGAGGGGAGCTCTGGGGCCAACGTCCTGACTTTC
-	-	TRBV7-2	TRBJ2-1	CASSLVGSANNEQFF	TGTGCCAGCAGCTTAGTGGGTAGCGCGAACAATGAGCAGTTCTTC
few	-	TRBV3-1	TRBJ1-1	CASSQDLQLINTEAFF	TGTGCCAGCAGCCAAGACTTACAGTTAATTAACACTGAAGCTTTCTTT
few	-	TRBV30	TRBJ2-5	CAWSPTGWAQETQYF	TGTGCCTGGAGTCCGACTGGCTGGGCACAAGAGACCCAGTACTTC
many	-	TRBV20-1	TRBJ2-2	CSARWTANTGELFF	TGCAGTGCTAGATGGACGGCGAACACCGGGGAGCTGTTTTTT
-	-	TRBV10-3	TRBJ2-1	CATGGGMDEQFF	TGTGCCACGGGGGGCGGGATGGATGAGCAGTTCTTC
few	TRBD1	TRBV30	TRBJ1-6	CAWMGSTGGNSPLHF	TGTGCCTGGATGGGATCGACAGGGGGGAATTCACCCCTCCACTTT
-	TRBD2	TRBV24-1	TRBJ2-1	CATSDSRTSGRGQEQFF	TGTGCCACCAGTGATTCCCGGACTAGCGGGAGGGGACAGGAGCAGTTCTTC
few	-	TRBV20-1	TRBJ2-5	CSVRISGTQYF	TGCAGTGTCAGGATTTCTGGGACCCAGTACTTC
many	-	TRBV25-1	TRBJ2-1	CASSSSGPEYNEQFF	TGTGCCAGCAGTTCCTCGGGACCAGAGTACAATGAGCAGTTCTTC
-	TRBD1	TRBV5-1	TRBJ1-2	CASSLEGQGLYGYTF	TGCGCCAGCAGCTTGGAAGGACAGGGACTCTATGGCTACACCTTC
-	-	TRBV7-3	TRBJ2-5	CASSLQRQETQYF	TGTGCCAGCAGCCTACAGAGGCAAGAGACCCAGTACTTC
few	-	TRBV9	TRBJ2-3	CASSVGGLTDTQYF	TGTGCCAGCAGCGTAGGCGGTTTGACAGATACGCAGTATTTT
-	TRBD1	TRBV7-9	TRBJ2-5	CASSLGQGGAETQYF	TGTGCCAGCAGTCTCGGACAGGGTGGGGCTGAGACCCAGTACTTC
-	TRBD1	TRBV7-6	TRBJ1-6	CASRFTGAYNSPLHF	TGTGCCAGCAGGTTTACAGGGGCTTATAATTCACCCCTCCACTTT
-	-	TRBV6-1	TRBJ2-2	CASSEARWGELFF	TGTGCCAGCAGTGAAGCGCGGTGGGGGGAGCTGTTTTTT
few	-	TRBV6-2/TRBV6-3	TRBJ2-2	CASSDRYTGELFF	TGTGCCAGCAGTGACCGATACACCGGGGAGCTGTTTTTT
few	-	TRBV12-3/TRBV12-4	TRBJ1-1	CASNHRGGTEAFF	TGTGCCAGCAATCACCGAGGGGGGACTGAAGCTTTCTTT
-	-	TRBV7-2	TRBJ2-7	CASSLAWESEQYF	TGTGCCAGCAGCTTAGCCTGGGAGTCCGAGCAGTACTTC
few	-	TRBV7-2	TRBJ2-5	CASSWDKGMGSQETQYF	TGTGCCAGCAGCTGGGACAAGGGTATGGGAAGCCAAGAGACCCAGTACTTC
few	TRBD2	TRBV5-6	TRBJ2-1	CASSAPGLAGTNEQFF	TGTGCCAGCAGCGCTCCGGGACTAGCGGGTACCAATGAGCAGTTCTTC
-	-	TRBV4-2	TRBJ2-5	CASSQDPLASKETQYF	TGTGCCAGCAGCCAAGATCCCCTAGCCAGTAAAGAGACCCAGTACTTC
-	-	TRBV5-5	TRBJ1-5	CASSARPNSNQPQHF	TGTGCCAGCAGCGCGAGACCAAATAGCAATCAGCCCCAGCATTTT
-	TRBD1	TRBV28	TRBJ1-5	CASSSTDRLGQPQHF	TGTGCCAGCAGTTCCACGGACAGGTTAGGGCAGCCCCAGCATTTT
few	-	TRBV3-1	TRBJ2-3	CASSQSQAIQDTQYF	TGTGCCAGCAGCCAAAGTCAGGCGATACAAGATACGCAGTATTTT
-	TRBD1	TRBV18	TRBJ1-1	CASSPRITAGQPNTEAFF	TGTGCCAGCTCACCACGAATAACCGCGGGACAGCCGAACACTGAAGCTTTCTTT
few	-	TRBV15	TRBJ2-3	CATSRDPNLGDTQYF	TGTGCCACCAGCAGAGACCCCAACCTGGGGGATACGCAGTATTTT
many	-	TRBV5-1	TRBJ2-1	CASSRQTWADGEQFF	TGCGCCAGCAGCCGGCAGACATGGGCGGATGGGGAGCAGTTCTTC
few	-	TRBV27	TRBJ2-7	CASSERAGGYEQYF	TGTGCCAGCAGTGAGAGAGCCGGAGGCTACGAGCAGTACTTC
many	-	TRBV9	TRBJ2-5	CASSVGVRVQETQYF	TGTGCCAGCAGCGTAGGTGTCCGAGTCCAAGAGACCCAGTACTTC
few	TRBD2	TRBV10-3	TRBJ2-3	CAISARGREATADTQYF	TGTGCCATCAGCGCTAGGGGCCGGGAGGCCACGGCAGATACGCAGTATTTT
many	TRBD2	TRBV5-1	TRBJ2-1	CASSLLAGGQSEQFF	TGCGCCAGCAGCTTGTTAGCGGGGGGGCAGAGTGAGCAGTTCTTC
-	-	TRBV7-2	TRBJ2-7	CASSLGGFGEQYF	TGTGCCAGCAGCTTAGGGGGATTTGGCGAGCAGTACTTC
few	TRBD2	TRBV5-1	TRBJ2-1	CASSTTSGSYNEQFF	TGCGCCAGCAGCACCACTAGCGGATCCTACAATGAGCAGTTCTTC
few	TRBD2	TRBV28	TRBJ2-7	CASIPSLAGGVYEQYF	TGTGCCAGCATCCCCTCCCTAGCGGGAGGGGTGTACGAGCAGTACTTC
-	-	TRBV2	TRBJ2-3	CASRRGGGQHHTDTQYF	TGTGCCAGCAGAAGAGGCGGGGGCCAGCATCACACAGATACGCAGTATTTT
many	-	TRBV4-3	TRBJ1-4	CASSRSPVSGEKLFF	TGCGCCAGCAGCCGTTCCCCGGTCTCGGGTGAAAAACTGTTTTTT
few	TRBD2	TRBV7-2	TRBJ2-5	CASSLAPSGGRGEQETQYF	TGTGCCAGCAGCTTAGCCCCTAGCGGGGGAAGGGGAGAACAAGAGACCCAGTACTTC